One sample yielded the 18 T cell receptor beta chains listed below, sequenced in a study of cytomegalovirus exposure and HLA in healthy donors. The PCR had 60 Vbeta and 13 Jbeta primers. Profiled with immunoSEQ multiplex PCR; TCRdb holds only in-frame clones, not every one. The top ten clones hold around 5% of a sample with about 130,000 clones, around 77% of them seen once. Sequencing was carried out using PBMCs. The source is a man aged 30-40 years in good health.

This chain links TRBV6-5 with TRBJ1-4; 8 bases are a match to TRBD1. V lost 6 bases to trimming and J lost 6 bases; unmatched junction nucleotides: 6. The CDR3 spans 14 residues. CDR1 is MNHEY and CDR2 is SVGAGI in the germline V gene. The CDR3, as DNA: TGTGCCAGCAGATCGGACAGGGTGTATGAAAAACTGTTTTTT. Protein product: CASRSDRVYEKLFF.

This clone has a single count. The chain combines TRBV5-1 with TRBJ2-7, with TRBD1 matching over 8 bases. V was pared by 7 bases and J by 3 bases, with 6 bases of the junction left unmatched. CDR1 and CDR2 from the germline V gene are SGHRS and YFSETQ. CDR3 length equals 13 residues. CDR3 in amino acids: CASAGTGLYEQYF. The CDR3 DNA reads as TGCGCCAGCGCCGGGACAGGTCTCTACGAGCAGTACTTC. Full variable domain (rest looked up from reference TRBV5-1 and TRBJ2-7): KAGVTQTPRYLIKTRGQQVTLSCSPISGHRSVSWYQQTPGQGLQFLFEYFSETQRNKGNFPGRFSGRQFSNSRSEMNVSTLELGDSALYLCASAGTGLYEQYFGPGTRLTVT.

The chain recombines TRBV28 with TRBJ1-1; a possible D gene is TRBD1 (6 bases). Germline CDR1 is MDHEN and CDR2 is SYDVKM. The CDR3 contains 14 residues. The V end lost 2 bases, the J end lost 2 bases, and 9 bases lay between the germline ends. The CDR3 here is CASSLGTFNTEAFF. CDR3 DNA: TGTGCCAGCAGTTTAGGGACATTTAACACTGAAGCTTTCTTT. The full variable domain, with the rest looked up from reference TRBV28 and TRBJ1-1, is DVKVTQSSRYLVKRTGEKVFLECVQDMDHENMFWYRQDPGLGLRLIYFSYDVKMKEKGDIPEGYSVSREKKERFSLILESASTNQTSMYLCASSLGTFNTEAFFGQGTRLTVV.

This rearrangement joins TRBV18 to TRBJ1-1; tentatively, D is TRBD1 (5 bases). Per germline, CDR1 KGHSH and CDR2 LQKENI. This CDR3 spans 16 amino acids. The V gene lost 3 bases and the J gene lost 4 bases, with 18 bases spanning the gap. This CDR3 reads CASSPMDLGGTTEAFF. The CDR3, as DNA: TGTGCCAGCTCACCTATGGACCTCGGGGGTACCACTGAAGCTTTCTTT.

The chain employs TRBV4-3 and TRBJ2-7, with a tentative D call TRBD1 (6 bases). Germline values: CDR1 LGHNA, CDR2 YSLEER. The CDR3 covers 15 residues. V was cut by 0 bases and J by 0 bases, with 9 bases left in between. The CDR3 protein is CASSQDRGSSYEQYF. Here the CDR3 DNA reads TGCGCCAGCAGCCAAGACAGGGGAAGCTCCTACGAGCAGTACTTC.

This clone was observed a single time. The chain recombines TRBV6-1 with TRBJ2-7; tentative D call: TRBD2 (5 bases). From germline, CDR1 is MNHNS and CDR2 SASEGT. Deletions cut 6 bases from V and 4 bases from J, with 16 bases between. This CDR3 comprises 14 residues. The CDR3 region is CASSAGQSPYEQYF. The CDR3 DNA sequence: TGTGCCAGCAGCGCGGGTCAGTCTCCTTACGAGCAGTACTTC.

The J gene is TRBJ2-2, the V gene TRBV19; D gene ambiguous. The germline V and J ends were trimmed by 5 bases and 6 bases, with 13 bases remaining between them. Germline lookup yields CDR1 LNHDA and CDR2 SQIVND (reference sequence). The CDR3 totals 14 residues. The CDR3 region has the DNA TGTGCCAGTAGTCAACAGACGGTAGCCGGGGAGCTGTTTTTT. Protein: CASSQQTVAGELFF.

This chain joins TRBV19 and TRBJ1-2; maybe TRBD1 (5 bases). Deletions cut 4 bases from V and 6 bases from J, with 18 bases between. This CDR3 spans 15 amino acids. The V gene's germline CDR1 is LNHDA and CDR2 SQIVND (reference sequence). CDR3 amino acids: CASSTPQGSPNGYTF. For the CDR3, the DNA is TGTGCCAGTAGTACCCCGCAGGGAAGCCCAAATGGCTACACCTTC.

This rearrangement joins TRBV30 to TRBJ2-1; 13 bases map to TRBD2. This CDR3 is 12 amino acids long. Looked up from germline, CDR1 is GTSNPN and CDR2 is SVGIG (reference sequence). With V trimmed by 3 bases and J by 14 bases, 4 bases remained unmatched. The CDR3, as DNA: TGTGCCTGGAGAACTAGCGGGAGGGACGAGTTCTTC. It translates to CAWRTSGRDEFF.

CDR3 coding DNA: TGTGCCAGTAGCCGCACTAGCGGGAGGGCCTCCCCACAAGAGACCCAGTACTTC. It is translated as CASSRTSGRASPQETQYF. This rearrangement joins TRBV19 to TRBJ2-5, with 13 bases lining up with TRBD2. The junction had 12 bases not matched to a gene; V was cut back by 6 bases and J by 2 bases. The CDR3 is made up of 18 amino acids. CDR1 and CDR2 from the germline V gene are LNHDA and SQIVND (reference sequence).

This rearrangement joins TRBV14 to TRBJ2-1; 7 bases agree with TRBD2. The CDR3 consists of 14 residues. CDR1 SGHDN and CDR2 FVKESK come from the germline V gene. V trimming: 0 bases; J trimming: 15 bases; junction bases outside the gene matches: 11. The CDR3 here is CASSQDQVSGGRFF. The DNA of the CDR3 is TGTGCCAGCAGCCAAGATCAGGTGTCGGGAGGACGGTTCTTC.

The chain links TRBV9 to TRBJ2-7, with D possibly being TRBD2 (5 bases). This CDR3 region has 15 residues. Germline assignment: CDR1 SGDLS and CDR2 YYNGEE. V dropped 1 base and J dropped 0 bases, with 11 bases sitting between them. CDR3 bases: TGTGCCAGCAGCGTAAGCGGAGCGGACTCCTACGAGCAGTACTTC. This codes for CASSVSGADSYEQYF.

The V and J genes are TRBV6-5 and TRBJ1-1; 8 bases are shared with TRBD1. Unmatched junction bases numbered 6, after V lost 7 bases and J lost 2 bases. This CDR3 region has 14 residues. Germline CDR1 is MNHEY and CDR2 is SVGAGI. The CDR3 is CASNRGQANTEAFF. The CDR3 DNA reads as TGTGCCAGCAACCGGGGACAGGCCAACACTGAAGCTTTCTTT.

The chain links TRBV28 to TRBJ2-4; maybe TRBD1 (5 bases). V was clipped by 6 bases and J by 15 bases, with 18 bases between them. CDR1 is MDHEN and CDR2 is SYDVKM in the germline V gene. CDR3 length: 12 amino acids. CDR3 nucleotide sequence: TGTGCCAGCAGCCCTTTACGGGCAGGGTGGTACTTC. Protein: CASSPLRAGWYF.

This clone was observed a few times. The rearrangement joins TRBV19 to TRBJ1-5; 7 positions agree with TRBD1. CDR3 length: 16 amino acids. The germline V gene has CDR1 LNHDA and CDR2 SQIVND (reference sequence). Germline trimming cut 5 bases from V and 0 bases from J; bases unmatched to any gene: 7. CDR3 protein: CASSRPGGASNQPQHF. The CDR3 DNA is TGTGCCAGTAGTCGCCCAGGGGGAGCTAGCAATCAGCCCCAGCATTTT.

The V and J genes are TRBV5-8 and TRBJ2-3, with D possibly TRBD2 on 6 matching bases. Germline assignment: CDR1 SGHTS and CDR2 YDEGEE. This CDR3 has 14 amino acids. V was cut by 6 bases and J by 2 bases, with 13 bases left in between. CDR3 coding DNA: TGTGCCAGCACCCTAAGCGGGTACACAGATACGCAGTATTTT. Residues: CASTLSGYTDTQYF.

This rearrangement joins TRBV4-3 to TRBJ1-5; no clear D gene. The CDR3 loop spans 16 amino acids. Trimming cost V 0 bases and J 2 bases, with 11 bases left between them. The germline CDR1 and CDR2 sequences are LGHNA and YSLEER. This chain's CDR3 is CASSQEFESRNQPQHF. For the CDR3, the DNA is TGCGCCAGCAGCCAAGAATTTGAAAGCCGCAATCAGCCCCAGCATTTT.

The CDR3 region is CASSSLAGFNLWNEQFF. The CDR3 coding sequence is TGTGCCAGCAGCTCACTAGCGGGATTCAACCTATGGAATGAGCAGTTCTTC. The chain combines TRBV7-9 with TRBJ2-1, with TRBD2 identical over 10 bases. Per the germline V gene, CDR1 is SEHNR and CDR2 is FQNEAQ (reference sequence). V was clipped by 4 bases and J by 7 bases; unmatched bases: 13. The CDR3 spans 17 residues.